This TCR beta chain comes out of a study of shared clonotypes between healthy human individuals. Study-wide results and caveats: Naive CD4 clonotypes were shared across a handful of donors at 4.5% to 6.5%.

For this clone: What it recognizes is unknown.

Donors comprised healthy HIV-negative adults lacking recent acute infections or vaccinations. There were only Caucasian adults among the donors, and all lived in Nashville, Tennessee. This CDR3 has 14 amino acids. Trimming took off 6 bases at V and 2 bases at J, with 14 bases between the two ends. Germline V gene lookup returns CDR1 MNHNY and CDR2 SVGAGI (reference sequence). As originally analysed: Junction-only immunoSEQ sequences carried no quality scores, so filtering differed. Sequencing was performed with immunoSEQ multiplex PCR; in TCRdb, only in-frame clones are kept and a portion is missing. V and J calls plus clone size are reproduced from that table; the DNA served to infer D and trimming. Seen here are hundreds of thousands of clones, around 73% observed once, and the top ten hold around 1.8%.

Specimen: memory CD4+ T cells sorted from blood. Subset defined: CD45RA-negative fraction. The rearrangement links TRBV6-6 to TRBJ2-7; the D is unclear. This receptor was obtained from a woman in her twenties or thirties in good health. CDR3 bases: TGTGCCAGCAGCCCGACGGTGACACCCTACGAGCAGTACTTC. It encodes CASSPTVTPYEQYF.